This T cell receptor (beta chain) was observed in a study of blood T cell repertoires in COVID-19 (dated by TCRdb to 2020 to 2021). In terms of the full investigation: Collaborator samples came from the United States, Italy and Spain and covered acute and convalescent phases of COVID-19. Sample metadata almost always included a de-identified subject ID, COVID-19 status, age in years and sex. The samples were drawn from the first 160 participants of the ongoing ImmuneRACE study and from some 1,300 subjects provided by 6 global collaborators. The dataset comprised deeply sampled blood TCRbeta repertoires from subjects exposed to, actively infected with, or recovered from COVID-19. HLA class I and class II types, where available, came from metadata supplied by the sample provider rather than from assay-based typing. The prospective study material was composed of cDNA or gDNA derived from T cells, B-cell-depleted T cells, or PBMCs. The repertoires were released in a freely available public database meant as a resource for research on the immune response to SARS-CoV-2. Study-wide findings and limitations: The amount of clinical and demographic metadata varied by source and participant and was provided uncurated.

Spanning cysteine to phenylalanine, the CDR3 consists of 15 amino acids. The CDR3 DNA has 45 bases and is translated from base 1. V and J are truncated by 4 bases and 0 bases respectively, leaving an intervening sequence of 9 bases. CDR1 and CDR2 are read off the germline V gene as SGHVS and FQNEAQ. The immunoSEQ Assay, a bias-controlled multiplex PCR, was used to amplify TCRbeta CDR3 regions from genomic DNA. The source study handled its data this way. Within the assay, amplification of reference gene primers was used to estimate how many nucleated cells each sample contained. Sequence reads were collapsed and filtered to measure the absolute abundance of every unique TCRbeta CDR3 rearrangement. For each sample, productive Simpson clonality was calculated by taking the square root of Simpson's diversity index across productive rearrangements. Sourced from immuneACCESS, this table was stored by TCRdb with only in-frame sequences that have V and J called. A share of the clones is absent; for the studies checked, an unresolved V gene accounts for under half, and the remainder has no known explanation. V, J and clone size reflect that table, while D and trimming were determined from the DNA. The sample table lists about 130,000 clones, around nine tenths of them with a count of one. The ten largest clones add up to over 9.5% of the sample.

As to this clone: This clone's antigen is unknown. No base quality information exists; no much larger clone differs at one position.

At one collaborating source in Seattle, patients were enrolled during active infection and were followed longitudinally through the course of disease. Each collaborating institution followed its own protocols to collect whole blood in K2EDTA tubes. Collaborator samples were shipped for TCRbeta analysis as frozen whole blood, isolated PBMCs, or DNA extracted from either sample type. The receptor was isolated from a woman aged 70-85 years with COVID-19, enrolled during active disease. In this chain, TRBV7-8 is recombined with TRBJ2-2; D gene: possibly TRBD1, on 6 matching bases. The sequencing input was peripheral blood. The CDR3 here reads CASSSGQSNTGELFF. DNA sequence: TGTGCCAGCAGCTCAGGACAGTCGAACACCGGGGAGCTGTTTTTT.